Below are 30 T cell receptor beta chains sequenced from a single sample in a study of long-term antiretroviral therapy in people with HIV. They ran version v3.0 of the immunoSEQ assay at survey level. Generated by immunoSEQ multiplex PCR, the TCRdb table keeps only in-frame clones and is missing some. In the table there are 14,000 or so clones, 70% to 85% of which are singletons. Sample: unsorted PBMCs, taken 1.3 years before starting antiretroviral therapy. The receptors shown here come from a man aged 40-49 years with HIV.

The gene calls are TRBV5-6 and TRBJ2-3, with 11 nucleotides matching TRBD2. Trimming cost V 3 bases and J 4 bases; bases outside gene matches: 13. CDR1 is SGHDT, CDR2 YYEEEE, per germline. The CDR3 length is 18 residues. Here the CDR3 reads CASSSLAGGLSRSDTQYF. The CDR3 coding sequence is TGTGCCAGCAGCTCCTTAGCGGGGGGGCTTTCCCGCTCAGATACGCAGTATTTT.

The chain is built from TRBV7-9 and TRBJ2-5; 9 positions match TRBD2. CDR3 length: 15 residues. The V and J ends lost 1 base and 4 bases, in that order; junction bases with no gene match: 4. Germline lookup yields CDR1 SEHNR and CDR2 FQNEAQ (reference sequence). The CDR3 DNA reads TGTGCCAGCAGCTTAGGTGCGGGGGGGCTAGAGACCCAGTACTTC. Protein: CASSLGAGGLETQYF. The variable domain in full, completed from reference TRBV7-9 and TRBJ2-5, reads DTGVSQNPRHKITKRGQNVTFRCDPISEHNRLYWYRQTLGQGPEFLTYFQNEAQLEKSRLLSDRFSAERPKGSFSTLEIQRTEQGDSAMYLCASSLGAGGLETQYFGPGTRLLVL.

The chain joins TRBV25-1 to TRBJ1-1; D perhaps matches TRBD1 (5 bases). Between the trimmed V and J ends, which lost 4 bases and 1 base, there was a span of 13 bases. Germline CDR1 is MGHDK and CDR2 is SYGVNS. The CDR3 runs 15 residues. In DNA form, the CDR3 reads TGTGCCAGCAGTGGCTTAGGGACCCAGAACACTGAAGCTTTCTTT. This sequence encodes CASSGLGTQNTEAFF.

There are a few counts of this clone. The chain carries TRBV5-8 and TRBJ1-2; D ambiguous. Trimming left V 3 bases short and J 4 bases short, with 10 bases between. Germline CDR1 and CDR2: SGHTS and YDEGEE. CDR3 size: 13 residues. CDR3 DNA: TGTGCCAGCAGCTCAAAAGTCATCTATGGCTACACCTTC. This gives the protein CASSSKVIYGYTF.

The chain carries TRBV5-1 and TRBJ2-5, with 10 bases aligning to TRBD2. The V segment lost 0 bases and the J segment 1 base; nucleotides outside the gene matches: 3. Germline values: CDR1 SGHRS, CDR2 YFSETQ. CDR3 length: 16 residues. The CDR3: CASSLAPSGGQETQYF. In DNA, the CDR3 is TGCGCCAGCAGCTTGGCCCCTAGCGGGGGCCAAGAGACCCAGTACTTC.

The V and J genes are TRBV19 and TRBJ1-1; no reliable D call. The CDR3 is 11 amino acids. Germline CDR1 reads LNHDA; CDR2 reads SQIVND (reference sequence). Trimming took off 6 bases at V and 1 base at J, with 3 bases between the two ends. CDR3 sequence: CASRANTEAFF. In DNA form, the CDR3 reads TGTGCCAGTAGAGCGAACACTGAAGCTTTCTTT.

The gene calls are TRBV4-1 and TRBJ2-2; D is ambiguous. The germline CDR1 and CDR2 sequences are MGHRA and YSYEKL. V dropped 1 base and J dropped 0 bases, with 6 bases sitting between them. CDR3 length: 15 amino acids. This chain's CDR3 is CASSQGAANTGELFF. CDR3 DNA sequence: TGCGCCAGCAGCCAAGGGGCAGCGAACACCGGGGAGCTGTTTTTT.

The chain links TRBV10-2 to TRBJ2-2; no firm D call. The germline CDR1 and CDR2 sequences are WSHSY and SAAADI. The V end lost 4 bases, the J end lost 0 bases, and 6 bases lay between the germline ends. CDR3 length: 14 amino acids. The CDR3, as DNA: TGCGCCAGCAGTGCCGTCTCGAACACCGGGGAGCTGTTTTTT. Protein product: CASSAVSNTGELFF.

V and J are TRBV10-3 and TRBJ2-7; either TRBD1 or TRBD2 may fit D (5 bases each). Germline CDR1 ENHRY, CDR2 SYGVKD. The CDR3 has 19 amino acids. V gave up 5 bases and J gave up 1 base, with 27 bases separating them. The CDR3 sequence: CAISSALAGTDVGSYEQYF. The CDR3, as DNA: TGTGCCATCAGTTCTGCCCTGGCCGGGACGGACGTAGGGTCCTACGAGCAGTACTTC.

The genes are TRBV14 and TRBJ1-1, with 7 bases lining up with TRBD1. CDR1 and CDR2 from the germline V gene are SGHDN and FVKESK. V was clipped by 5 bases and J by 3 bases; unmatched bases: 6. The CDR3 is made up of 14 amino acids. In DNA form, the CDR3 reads TGTGCCAGCAGCGAGAGGGGGCTCCACACTGAAGCTTTCTTT. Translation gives CASSERGLHTEAFF. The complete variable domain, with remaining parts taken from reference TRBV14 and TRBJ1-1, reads EAGVTQFPSHSVIEKGQTVTLRCDPISGHDNLYWYRRVMGKEIKFLLHFVKESKQDESGMPNNRFLAERTGGTYSTLKVQPAELEDSGVYFCASSERGLHTEAFFGQGTRLTVV.

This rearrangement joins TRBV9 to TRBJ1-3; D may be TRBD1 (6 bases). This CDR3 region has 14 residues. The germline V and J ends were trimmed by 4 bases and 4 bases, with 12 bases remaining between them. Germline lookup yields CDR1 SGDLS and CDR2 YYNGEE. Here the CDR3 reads CASSTQGIGNTIYF. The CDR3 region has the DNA TGTGCCAGCAGCACACAGGGTATCGGAAACACCATATATTTT.

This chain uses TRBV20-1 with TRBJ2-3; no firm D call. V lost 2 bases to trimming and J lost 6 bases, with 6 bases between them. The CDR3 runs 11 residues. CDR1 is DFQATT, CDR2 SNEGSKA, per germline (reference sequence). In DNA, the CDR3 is TGCAGTGCTAGAATGGTGGATACGCAGTATTTT. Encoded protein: CSARMVDTQYF.

The CDR3 region has the DNA TGTGCCAGCAGCATACAGGGACCTCATCAGCCCCAGCATTTT. Protein sequence: CASSIQGPHQPQHF. The chain joins TRBV2 to TRBJ1-5; possible D gene TRBD1, 6 bases. The CDR3 consists of 14 residues. Trimming took off 6 bases at V and 5 bases at J, with 14 bases between the two ends. CDR1 SNHLY and CDR2 FYNNEI come from the germline V gene.

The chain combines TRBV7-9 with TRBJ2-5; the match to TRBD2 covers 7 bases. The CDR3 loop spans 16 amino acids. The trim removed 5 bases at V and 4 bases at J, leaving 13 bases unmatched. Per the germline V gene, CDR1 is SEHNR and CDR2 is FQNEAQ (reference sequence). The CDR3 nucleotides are TGTGCCAGCAGCCTTTCCCCCAGCGGGGTAGGAGAGACCCAGTACTTC. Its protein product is CASSLSPSGVGETQYF.

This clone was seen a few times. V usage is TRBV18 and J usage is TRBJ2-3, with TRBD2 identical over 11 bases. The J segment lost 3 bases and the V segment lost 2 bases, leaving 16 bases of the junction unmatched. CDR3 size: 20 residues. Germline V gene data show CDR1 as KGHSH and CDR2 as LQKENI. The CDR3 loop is CASSPSRVGLAGGSTDTQYF. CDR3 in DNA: TGTGCCAGCTCACCAAGTCGGGTCGGGCTAGCGGGGGGATCAACAGATACGCAGTATTTT. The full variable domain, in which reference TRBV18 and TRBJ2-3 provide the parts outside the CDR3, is NAGVMQNPRHLVRRRGQEARLRCSPMKGHSHVYWYRQLPEEGLKFMVYLQKENIIDESGMPKERFSAEFPKEGPSILRIQQVVRGDSAAYFCASSPSRVGLAGGSTDTQYFGPGTRLTVL.

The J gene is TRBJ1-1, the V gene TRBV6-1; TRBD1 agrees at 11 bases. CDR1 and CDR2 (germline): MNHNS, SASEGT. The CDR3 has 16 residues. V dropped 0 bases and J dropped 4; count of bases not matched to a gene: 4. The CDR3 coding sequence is TGTGCCAGCAGTGAAGCAGGGGGGACAGGGGGCACTGAAGCTTTCTTT. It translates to CASSEAGGTGGTEAFF.

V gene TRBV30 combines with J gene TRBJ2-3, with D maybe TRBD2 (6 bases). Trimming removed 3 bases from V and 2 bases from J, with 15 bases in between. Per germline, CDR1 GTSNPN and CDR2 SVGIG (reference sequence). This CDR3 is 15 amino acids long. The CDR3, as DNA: TGTGCCTGGAGATCAACGGACTACGACACAGATACGCAGTATTTT. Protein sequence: CAWRSTDYDTDTQYF. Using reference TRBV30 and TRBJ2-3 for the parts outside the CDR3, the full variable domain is SQTIHQWPATLVQPVGSPLSLECTVEGTSNPNLYWYRQAAGRGLQLLFYSVGIGQISSEVPQNLSASRPQDRQFILSSKKLLLSDSGFYLCAWRSTDYDTDTQYFGPGTRLTVL.

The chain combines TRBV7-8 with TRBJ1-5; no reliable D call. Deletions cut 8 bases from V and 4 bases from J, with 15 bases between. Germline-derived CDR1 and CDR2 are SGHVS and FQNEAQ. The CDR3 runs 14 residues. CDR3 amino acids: CASATAFSNQPQHF. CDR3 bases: TGTGCCAGCGCCACGGCATTTAGTAATCAGCCCCAGCATTTT.

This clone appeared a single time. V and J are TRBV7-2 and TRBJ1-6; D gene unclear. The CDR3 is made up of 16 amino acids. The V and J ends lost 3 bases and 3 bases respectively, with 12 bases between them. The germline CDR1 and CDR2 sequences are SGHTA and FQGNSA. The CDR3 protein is CASSLDSLIYNSPLHF. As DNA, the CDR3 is TGTGCCAGCAGCTTGGACTCGTTGATCTATAATTCACCCCTCCACTTT.

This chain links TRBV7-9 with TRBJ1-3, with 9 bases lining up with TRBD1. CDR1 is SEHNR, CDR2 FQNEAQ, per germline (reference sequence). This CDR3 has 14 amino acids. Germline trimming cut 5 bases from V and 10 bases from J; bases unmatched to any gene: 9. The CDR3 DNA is TGTGCCAGCAGCCCTGGACAGGGGATAAGTACCATATATTTT. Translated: CASSPGQGISTIYF.

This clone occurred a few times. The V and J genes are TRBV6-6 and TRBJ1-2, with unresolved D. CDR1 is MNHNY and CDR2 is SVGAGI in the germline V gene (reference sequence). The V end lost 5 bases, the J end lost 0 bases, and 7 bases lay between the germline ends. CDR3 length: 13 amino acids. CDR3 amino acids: CASSRLANYGYTF. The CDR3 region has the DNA TGTGCCAGCAGTCGACTAGCTAACTATGGCTACACCTTC.

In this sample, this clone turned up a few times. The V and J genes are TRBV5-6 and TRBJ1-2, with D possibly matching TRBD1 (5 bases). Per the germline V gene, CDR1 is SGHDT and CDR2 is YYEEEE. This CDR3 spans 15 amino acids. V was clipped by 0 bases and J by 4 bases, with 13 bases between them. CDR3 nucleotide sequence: TGTGCCAGCAGCTTGGCAATCGGGGCGGGCTATGGCTACACCTTC. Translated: CASSLAIGAGYGYTF.

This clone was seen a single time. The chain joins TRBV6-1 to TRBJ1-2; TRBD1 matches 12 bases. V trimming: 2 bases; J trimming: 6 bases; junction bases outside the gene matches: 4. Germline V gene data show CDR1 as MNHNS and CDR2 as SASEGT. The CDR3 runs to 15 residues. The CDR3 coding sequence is TGTGCCAGCAGTGAATGGGACAGGGGGCTTAATGGCTACACCTTC. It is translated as CASSEWDRGLNGYTF.

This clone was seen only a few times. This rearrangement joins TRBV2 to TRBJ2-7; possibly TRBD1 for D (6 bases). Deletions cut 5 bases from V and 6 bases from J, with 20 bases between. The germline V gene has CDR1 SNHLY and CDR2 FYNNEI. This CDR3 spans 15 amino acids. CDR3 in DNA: TGTGCCAGCAGTACATCTACAGGGTTCGTCCTCGAGCAGTACTTC. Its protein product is CASSTSTGFVLEQYF.

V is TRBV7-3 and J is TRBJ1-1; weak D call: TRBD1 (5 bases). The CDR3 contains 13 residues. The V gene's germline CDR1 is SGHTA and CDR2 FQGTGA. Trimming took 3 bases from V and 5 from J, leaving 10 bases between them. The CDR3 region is CASSFGAETEAFF. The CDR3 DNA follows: TGTGCCAGCAGCTTTGGGGCGGAGACTGAAGCTTTCTTT.

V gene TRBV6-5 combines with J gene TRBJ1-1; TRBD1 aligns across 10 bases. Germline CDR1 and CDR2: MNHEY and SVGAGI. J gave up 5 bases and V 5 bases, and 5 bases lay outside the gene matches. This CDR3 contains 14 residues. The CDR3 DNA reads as TGTGCCAGCAGTCGGGACAGGGGATCGACTGAAGCTTTCTTT. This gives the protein CASSRDRGSTEAFF.

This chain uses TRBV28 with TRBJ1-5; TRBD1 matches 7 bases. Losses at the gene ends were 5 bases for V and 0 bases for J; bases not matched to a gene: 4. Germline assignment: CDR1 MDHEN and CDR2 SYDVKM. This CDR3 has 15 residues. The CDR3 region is CASSPGQFSNQPQHF. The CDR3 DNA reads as TGTGCCAGCAGTCCGGGACAGTTTAGCAATCAGCCCCAGCATTTT.

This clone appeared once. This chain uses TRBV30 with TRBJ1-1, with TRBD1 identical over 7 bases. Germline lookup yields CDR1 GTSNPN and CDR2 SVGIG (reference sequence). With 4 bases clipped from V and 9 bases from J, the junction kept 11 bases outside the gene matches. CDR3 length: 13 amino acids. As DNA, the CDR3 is TGTGCCTGGATCGACAGGGCATCAAGAAAAGCTTTCTTT. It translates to CAWIDRASRKAFF.

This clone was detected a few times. This CDR3 reads CASSLVEQYF. The CDR3 DNA sequence: TGTGCCAGCAGCTTGGTAGAGCAGTACTTC. The J gene is TRBJ2-7, the V gene TRBV7-9; no reliable D call. V was shortened by 3 bases and J by 7 bases, with 4 bases between the two germline ends. CDR3 size: 10 residues. CDR1 is SEHNR and CDR2 is FQNEAQ in the germline V gene (reference sequence).

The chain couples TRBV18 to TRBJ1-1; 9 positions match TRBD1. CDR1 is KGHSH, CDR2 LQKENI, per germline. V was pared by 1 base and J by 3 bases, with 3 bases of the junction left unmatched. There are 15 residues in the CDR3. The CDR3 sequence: CASSPLGQGYTEAFF. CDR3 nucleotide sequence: TGTGCCAGCTCACCACTGGGACAGGGTTACACTGAAGCTTTCTTT.